These 8 T cell receptor beta chains were all obtained from the same sample, sequenced in a study of HIV-infected patients and healthy controls. One entry per CDR3 protein results from TCRdb running MiXCR on the 5' RACE reads. The repertoire has more than 60,000 distinct CDR3 sequences, 15% to 20% of them found once; the top ten carry about 1.5%. Material: CD4+ T cells from blood. Receptor source: a human donor in good health.

V usage is TRBV18 and J usage is TRBJ2-1; D unclear. The V end was cut by 1 base, the J end by 2 bases, with 6 bases between. The CDR3 loop spans 14 amino acids. The germline V gene encodes CDR1 KGHSH and CDR2 LQKENI. DNA of the CDR3: TGTGCCAGCTCACCACAGGGCCCCTACAATGAGCAGTTCTTC. It translates to CASSPQGPYNEQFF.

This clonotype was found a few times. The rearrangement joins TRBV4-2 to TRBJ2-3; D gene ambiguous. V was trimmed by 0 bases and J by 3 bases, leaving 10 bases between them. Germline V gene sequence: CDR1 LGHNA, CDR2 YNFKEQ. CDR3 length: 15 residues. The CDR3, as DNA: TGTGCCAGCAGCCAAGATTTTATAGTAACAGATACGCAGTATTTT. Its translation is CASSQDFIVTDTQYF.

With regard to this clonotype: A much bigger clone sits one base away, suggesting this may be a read error. This chain connects TRBV6-2 or TRBV6-3 to TRBJ1-5; possibly TRBD1 for D (6 bases). The CDR3 runs to 14 residues. The germline gives CDR1 MNHEY, CDR2 SVGEGT. CDR3 residues: CASSLQGTRQPRHF. The CDR3 region has the DNA TGTGCCAGCAGTTTACAGGGTACGCGGCAGCCCCGGCATTTT.

The chain carries TRBV7-2 and TRBJ2-3, with 10 nucleotides matching TRBD2. The germline V gene encodes CDR1 SGHTA and CDR2 FQGNSA. Losses at the gene ends were 3 bases for V and 5 bases for J; bases not matched to a gene: 5. The CDR3 extends over 15 amino acids. CDR3 coding DNA: TGTGCCAGCAGCTTTCAGCGGGGGGGCTTAGATACGCAGTATTTT. Translation: CASSFQRGGLDTQYF.

This clonotype showed up just a few times. The rearrangement uses TRBV6-1 and TRBJ1-3; D is unresolved. The CDR3 extends over 14 amino acids. V lost 2 bases and J lost 0, with 5 bases in between. CDR1 MNHNS and CDR2 SASEGT come from the germline V gene. The CDR3 region is CASSEHSSGNTIYF. The CDR3 DNA follows: TGTGCCAGCAGTGAACACAGCTCTGGAAACACCATATATTTT.

The CDR3 DNA sequence: TGTGCCAGCAGCTTAGGGGGCTCTGGAAACACCATATATTTT. This encodes CASSLGGSGNTIYF. The gene calls are TRBV7-8 and TRBJ1-3; D unresolved. Germline V gives CDR1 SGHVS, CDR2 FQNEAQ. The CDR3 covers 14 residues. V was cut by 1 base and J by 0 bases, with 4 bases left in between.

The rearrangement joins TRBV24-1 to TRBJ2-3; D is unclear. The CDR3 extends over 14 amino acids. Trimming pared 2 bases from V and 7 bases from J, leaving 12 bases between. Germline V gene data show CDR1 as KGHDR and CDR2 as SFDVKD. The DNA for the CDR3 is TGTGCCACCAGTGATTACCTGGGCCAGAATACGCAGTATTTT. Translated: CATSDYLGQNTQYF.

The chain links TRBV11-2 to TRBJ2-5; tentatively, D is TRBD2 (7 bases). The CDR3 loop spans 14 amino acids. V gave up 9 bases and J gave up 2 bases, with 16 bases separating them. Germline CDR1 reads SGHAT; CDR2 reads FQNNGV. The CDR3 sequence is CASGGGGWQETQYF. The DNA of the CDR3 is TGTGCCAGTGGAGGGGGAGGGTGGCAAGAGACCCAGTACTTC.